This T cell receptor (beta chain) was captured in a study of CD8+ T cells in alopecia areata. Looking at the study overall: Those treated were given oral tofacitinib at 5 to 10 mg twice daily. Tofacitinib ran 6 to 18 months, followed by 6 months off drug.

It was from alopecia areata patients that lesional scalp punch biopsies and peripheral blood were collected. Broader study findings: Sequencing of scalp samples also includes resident alphabeta T cells from normal skin. Lesional scalp, notably in alopecia totalis/universalis, had clonality above that of normal scalp.

Investigators isolated RNA and reverse transcribed it into cDNA to act as the sequencing template. The protocol was immunoSEQ multiplex PCR, while the TCRdb copy is restricted to in-frame clones and leaves out a portion. The sample consists of thousands of clones, under 80% of them appearing once. The germline CDR1 and CDR2 sequences are SGHRS and YFSETQ. V was shortened by 0 bases and J by 4 bases, with 7 bases between the two germline ends. This CDR3 spans 13 amino acids. About this clone: No antigen is known for it.

The chain uses TRBV5-1 and TRBJ1-2, with D uncertain. The source is a human donor with alopecia areata. The material was skin, obtained at week 0. The CDR3 DNA follows: TGCGCCAGCAGCTTGGCGGTATCCTATGGCTACACCTTC. Protein product: CASSLAVSYGYTF.